In this sample, the clone carrying this T cell receptor (beta chain) turned up many times. Its antigen is undetermined. The sample belongs to a study of neurological immune-mediated disorders. After removal of 10 bases from V and 5 bases from J, the junction contained 16 bases not matched to a gene. The CDR3 covers 15 residues. Germline CDR1 is SGHDT and CDR2 is YYEEEE. Healthy controls were blood bank volunteers in Maryland, USA. The cDNA came from 5'RACE, which used 10-nucleotide random UMIs. TCRdb passed the 5' RACE reads through MiXCR, listing each CDR3 protein once. The table records under 85,000 distinct CDR3 sequences, over 12% of them present only once. General study points: While HTLV-1-associated myelopathy showed the greatest TCR clonal expansion, multiple sclerosis showed the least, falling below healthy controls.

This receptor was identified in a woman in her forties or fifties in good health. The material sequenced was PBMCs. V usage is TRBV5-6 and J usage is TRBJ1-1, with TRBD1 identical over 8 bases. CDR3 region: CAATGQGDLGTEAFF. As DNA, the CDR3 is TGTGCCGCTACAGGACAGGGAGATCTCGGTACTGAAGCTTTCTTT. Full variable domain (remainder filled in from reference TRBV5-6 and TRBJ1-1): DAGVTQSPTHLIKTRGQQVTLRCSPKSGHDTVSWYQQALGQGPQFIFQYYEEEERQRGNFPDRFSGHQFPNYSSELNVNALLLGDSALYLCAATGQGDLGTEAFFGQGTRLTVV.